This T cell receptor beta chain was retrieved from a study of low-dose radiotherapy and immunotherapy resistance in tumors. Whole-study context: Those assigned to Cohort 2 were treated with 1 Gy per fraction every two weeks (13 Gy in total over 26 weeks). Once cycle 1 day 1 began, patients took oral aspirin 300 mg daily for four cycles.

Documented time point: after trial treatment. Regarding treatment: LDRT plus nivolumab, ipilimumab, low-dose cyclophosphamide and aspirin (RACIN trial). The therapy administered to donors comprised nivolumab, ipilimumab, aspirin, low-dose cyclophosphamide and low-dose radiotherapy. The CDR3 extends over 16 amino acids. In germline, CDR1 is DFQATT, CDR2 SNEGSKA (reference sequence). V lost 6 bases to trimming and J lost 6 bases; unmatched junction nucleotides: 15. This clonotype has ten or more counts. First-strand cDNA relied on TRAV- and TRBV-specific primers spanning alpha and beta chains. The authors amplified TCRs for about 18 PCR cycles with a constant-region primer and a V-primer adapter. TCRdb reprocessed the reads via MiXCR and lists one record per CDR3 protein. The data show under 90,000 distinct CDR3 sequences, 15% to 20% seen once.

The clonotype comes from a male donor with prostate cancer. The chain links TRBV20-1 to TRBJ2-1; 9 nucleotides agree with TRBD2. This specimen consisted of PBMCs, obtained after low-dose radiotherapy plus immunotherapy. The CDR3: CSAPVLWRGGVNEQFF. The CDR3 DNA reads TGCAGTGCCCCTGTGTTATGGCGCGGGGGGGTCAATGAGCAGTTCTTC.